These 15 T cell receptor beta chains originate from one sample sequenced in a study of identical twins (TCRdb year 2016). Library creation used 5' RACE. The sequencer listed for this sample is Illumina HiSeq 2000. Using fastp trimming at Q25 and MiXCR clonotype assembly, TCRdb reanalyzed the public sequencing data and kept in-frame beta chains. A single entry per CDR3 protein holds the most common genes and DNA from its merged rows. This sample lists 500,000 to 550,000 distinct CDR3 sequences; about 20% were detected once. The ten top clones hold around 1% of the sample. In addition, the sample was reused for a study of T cells expressing NK-cell markers.

Specimen: CD4+ T cells sorted from blood. The origin of the receptors is a woman aged 18-35 years in good health.

The J gene is TRBJ1-6, the V gene TRBV4-3, with D tentatively TRBD1 (5 bases). CDR1 LGHNA and CDR2 YSLEER come from the germline V gene. V lost 0 bases, J lost 7 bases, and 10 bases lay in between. The CDR3 spans 15 residues. DNA for the CDR3: TGCGCCAGCAGCCAAGACCCTACAGGAAATTCACCCCTCCACTTT. Translated, it gives CASSQDPTGNSPLHF.

V usage is TRBV5-6 and J usage is TRBJ1-2, with 8 nucleotides matching TRBD1. Trimming removed 7 bases from V and 14 bases from J; junction bases left unmatched: 13. Germline CDR1 and CDR2: SGHDT and YYEEEE. CDR3 size: 12 residues. CDR3 DNA sequence: TGTGCCAGCGCTAACGACAGGGGAGGACGGACCTTC. Translation: CASANDRGGRTF.

The chain recombines TRBV19 with TRBJ1-5; 8 bases fit TRBD1. Germline trimming cut 4 bases from V and 7 bases from J; bases unmatched to any gene: 12. Germline V lookup: CDR1 LNHDA, CDR2 SQIVND (reference sequence). The CDR3 loop spans 16 amino acids. This chain's CDR3 is CASSRFRDRTIQPQHF. The DNA of the CDR3 is TGTGCCAGTAGTAGGTTTCGGGACAGGACTATCCAGCCCCAGCATTTT. Full variable domain (remainder filled in from reference TRBV19 and TRBJ1-5): DGGITQSPKYLFRKEGQNVTLSCEQNLNHDAMYWYRQDPGQGLRLIYYSQIVNDFQKGDIAEGYSVSREKKESFPLTVTSAQKNPTAFYLCASSRFRDRTIQPQHFGDGTRLSIL.

Many counts were recorded for this clonotype. In DNA, the CDR3 is TGCAGTGCTGCTCGAGGGATCAACTCTGGAAACACCATATATTTT. Translating it yields CSAARGINSGNTIYF. The chain links TRBV20-1 to TRBJ1-3, with D unresolved. CDR3 size: 15 residues. Per the germline V gene, CDR1 is DFQATT and CDR2 is SNEGSKA (reference sequence). V lost 5 bases to trimming and J lost 0 bases, with 14 bases between them.

The rearrangement joins TRBV5-5 to TRBJ2-2, with D unresolved. This CDR3 is built from 16 residues. The germline V gene encodes CDR1 SGHKS and CDR2 YYEKEE (reference sequence). V shed 0 bases and J shed 1 base, with 10 bases lying between them. As DNA, the CDR3 is TGTGCCAGCAGCTTGGGGGCCTTGGGGAACACCGGGGAGCTGTTTTTT. Translating it yields CASSLGALGNTGELFF.

The rearrangement uses TRBV15 and TRBJ1-4; TRBD1 is a possible D gene (5 bases). Germline V gene lookup returns CDR1 LNHNV and CDR2 YYDKDF (reference sequence). V was trimmed by 3 bases and J by 4 bases, leaving 12 bases between them. The CDR3 length is 15 residues. CDR3 sequence reads: CATSRAGGYNEKLFF. CDR3 nucleotides: TGTGCCACCAGCAGGGCTGGGGGGTATAATGAAAAACTGTTTTTT.

The chain combines TRBV5-1 with TRBJ1-1; D perhaps matches TRBD1 (5 bases). This CDR3 has 15 amino acids. The germline V gene has CDR1 SGHRS and CDR2 YFSETQ. Trimming took off 6 bases at V and 4 bases at J, with 19 bases between the two ends. Here the CDR3 reads CASTRDPQSGTEAFF. CDR3 bases: TGCGCCAGCACCCGGGACCCTCAGTCGGGCACTGAAGCTTTCTTT.

This chain connects TRBV20-1 to TRBJ2-5, with D uncertain. The germline V and J ends were trimmed by 5 bases and 5 bases, with 6 bases remaining between them. Germline values: CDR1 DFQATT, CDR2 SNEGSKA (reference sequence). The CDR3 has 10 amino acids. CDR3 protein: CSAQKETQYF. In DNA, the CDR3 is TGCAGTGCTCAGAAGGAGACCCAGTACTTC.

V is TRBV5-1 and J is TRBJ2-7; D possibly matches TRBD1 or TRBD2 (5 bases each). The CDR3 has 14 residues. V lost 4 bases, J lost 4 bases, and 15 bases lay in between. From germline, CDR1 is SGHRS and CDR2 YFSETQ. DNA of the CDR3: TGCGCCAGCAGCCCTCCGGGACGGATTTACGAGCAGTACTTC. Translated, it gives CASSPPGRIYEQYF.

Turning to this clonotype: An end of the junction differs from the germline gene, which may be a read error. The chain is built from TRBV12-3 or TRBV12-4 and TRBJ2-5; 15 positions match TRBD2. The CDR3 has 18 residues. For the CDR3, the DNA is TGTGCCTGCAGTCTCCGGACTAGCGGGGGGGCGGGGCAAGAGACCCAGTACTTC. It translates to CACSLRTSGGAGQETQYF.

This sequence joins TRBV5-1 and TRBJ2-3; 11 bases map to TRBD2. This CDR3 is 15 amino acids long. V was pared by 2 bases and J by 6 bases, with 5 bases of the junction left unmatched. Germline CDR1 and CDR2: SGHRS and YFSETQ. Here the CDR3 reads CASSLLAGVVDTQYF. The CDR3 DNA follows: TGCGCCAGCAGCTTACTAGCGGGAGTGGTGGATACGCAGTATTTT.

V gene TRBV20-1 combines with J gene TRBJ1-2; D perhaps matches TRBD1 (5 bases). Germline V gene lookup returns CDR1 DFQATT and CDR2 SNEGSKA (reference sequence). The V end lost 5 bases, the J end lost 4 bases, and 14 bases lay between the germline ends. The CDR3 length is 13 residues. In DNA, the CDR3 is TGCAGTGCTCCCTTAGACAGCCTCTATGGCTACACCTTC. It encodes CSAPLDSLYGYTF.

This clonotype was counted only a few times. The chain combines TRBV11-2 with TRBJ2-5, with 13 bases that match TRBD2. The CDR3 totals 17 residues. CDR1 and CDR2 (germline): SGHAT, FQNNGV. V shed 5 bases and J 5 bases; nucleotides not matched to a gene: 11. CDR3 region: CASSTWTSGGARETQYF. For the CDR3, the DNA is TGTGCCAGCAGCACTTGGACTAGCGGGGGTGCTCGGGAGACCCAGTACTTC.

This chain uses TRBV5-1 with TRBJ2-1, with 8 bases identical to TRBD1. The J call may be mistaken, given a closer DNA end match to TRBJ2-7. Germline assignment: CDR1 SGHRS and CDR2 YFSETQ. This CDR3 has 15 residues. The CDR3 DNA sequence: TGCGCCAGCAGCTTTACCTGGGACAGGATCAATGAGCAGTACTTC. Translated: CASSFTWDRINEQYF.

This clonotype was detected many times. The chain recombines TRBV10-3 with TRBJ1-6, with a weak D call TRBD1 (6 bases). This CDR3 spans 15 amino acids. V dropped 1 base and J dropped 7 bases, with 11 bases sitting between them. In germline, CDR1 is ENHRY, CDR2 SYGVKD. The CDR3 region has the DNA TGTGCCATCAGTGAGTGGACAGCTGTCAATTCACCCCTCCACTTT. Translation gives CAISEWTAVNSPLHF.